This T cell receptor (beta chain) was identified during a study of OX40 agonist ivuxolimab in advanced cancers. Some background on the complete study: Ivuxolimab, which targeted the costimulatory receptor OX40 (CD134), was an agonistic, fully human IgG2 monoclonal antibody. Of the approximately 50 dose-escalation patients, hepatocellular carcinoma was present in about 20, melanoma in approximately 15, renal cell carcinoma in 9 and head and neck cancer in 9. In the dose-escalation cohort, 82.7% of patients were male, and the mean age was around 60 years, with a range of roughly 20 to 79. Intravenous ivuxolimab was administered to patients every 2 weeks at six dose levels: 0.01, 0.1, 0.3, 1.5, 3 and 10 mg/kg. Prior anti-PD-1, anti-PD-L1 or anti-CTLA-4 therapy was permitted, and checkpoint inhibitors had been received by roughly 42% of dose-escalation patients. Partial responses were achieved by three dose-escalation patients, of whom one had hepatocellular carcinoma and two had cutaneous melanoma. The monotherapy dose-escalation portion (N ≈ 50 patients) of the phase I ivuxolimab trial is reported in the paper. The point of sequencing TCRbeta in the periphery was to test whether ivuxolimab changed TCR sequence diversity and drove clonal T-cell expansion. The full study reports these points: Low levels of normalized T-cell clonal expansion were also seen in some patients who did not respond. After ivuxolimab, CD8+ T cells had more expanded clones than CD4+ T cells on average. In the 0.1-3.0 mg/kg groups, partial responders were among the patients with the lowest normalized peripheral clonal expansion, particularly in CD8+ T cells. Clonal expansion of both CD4+ and CD8+ blood T cells was observed from baseline to week 6 at doses 0.1 to 3.0 mg/kg. Which antigens the clonally expanded peripheral T cells were specific for was not determined.

Comments on this clone: The specificity of this receptor is unknown. It has no much larger one-base neighbor in the sample; base qualities were not kept.

The trial excluded patients who had a history of autoimmune disease or were on systemic immunosuppression. In every dose cohort, peripheral blood was drawn for TCR sequencing at baseline, cycle 4 day 1, and cycle 7 day 1. The samples were taken from a phase I, first-in-human, multicenter, open-label dose-escalation trial of ivuxolimab. Adults with locally advanced or metastatic head and neck squamous cell, hepatocellular, melanoma or renal cell carcinoma were enrolled in the trial. Before TCR sequencing, CD4+ T cells and CD8+ T cells from peripheral blood were sorted into separate populations. Genomic DNA was isolated from the sorted cells so that the TCRbeta CDR3 region could be sequenced. The immunoSEQ Assay was used to sequence the TCRbeta CDR3 regions. TCRdb took over this immuneACCESS table, retaining in-frame rearrangements with V and J assigned. Such tables are incomplete; in checked studies, under half of the missing clones stem from an unresolved V gene, and the remainder is unexplained. A total of roughly 57,000 clones appear in this sample, 79% of them only once. Around 2.5% of the sample lies in the top ten.

The sample here was CD4+ or CD8+ T cells sorted from blood, taken in a trial of the OX40 agonist ivuxolimab. The source is an adult with an advanced solid tumor such as melanoma, head and neck, liver or kidney cancer.

CDR3 sequence: CASSVGDYGYTF. The nucleotide sequence is TGTGCCAGCAGCGTAGGAGACTATGGCTACACCTTC. Recombination joined TRBV9 with TRBJ1-2; no confident D gene assignment can be made. The germline V gene provides CDR1 SGDLS and CDR2 YYNGEE. Including cysteine and phenylalanine, the CDR3 has 12 amino acids. Only the CDR3 DNA stays, 36 bases, in frame from base 1. The V and J ends are trimmed by 0 bases and 3 bases, leaving 3 bases between them.